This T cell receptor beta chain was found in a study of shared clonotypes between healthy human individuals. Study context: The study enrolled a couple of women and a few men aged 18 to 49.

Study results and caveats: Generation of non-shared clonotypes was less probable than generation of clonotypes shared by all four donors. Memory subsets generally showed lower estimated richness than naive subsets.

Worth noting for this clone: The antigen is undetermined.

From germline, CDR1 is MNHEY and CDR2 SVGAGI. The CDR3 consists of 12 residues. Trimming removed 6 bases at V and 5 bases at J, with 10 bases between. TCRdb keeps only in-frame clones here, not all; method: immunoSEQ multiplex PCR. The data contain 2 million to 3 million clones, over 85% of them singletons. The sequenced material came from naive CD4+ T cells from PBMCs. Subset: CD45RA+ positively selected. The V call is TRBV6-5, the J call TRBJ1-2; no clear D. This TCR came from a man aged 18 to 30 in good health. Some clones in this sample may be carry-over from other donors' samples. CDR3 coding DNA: TGTGCCAGCAGCCCGAGGGAGTATGGCTACACCTTC. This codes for CASSPREYGYTF.